This is a list of T cell receptor beta chains from one sample in a study of cytomegalovirus exposure and HLA in healthy donors. Profiling relied on immunoSEQ multiplex PCR, and the TCRdb table lists in-frame clones only, not all of them. The data contain 120,000 or so clones, 76% of them seen just once; the ten biggest clones take up over 10%. The specimen sequenced was PBMCs. These receptor sequences come from a man aged 30 to 45 in good health and CMV-seropositive. Each CDR3 is given with its conserved first and last residue. Fields, in order: CDR3 protein, J gene, CDR3 length, V gene.

CDR3aa: CAIGGAGNSPLHF
j_gene: TRBJ1-6
len: 13
v_gene: TRBV10-3

CDR3aa: CASSLTSGGPGDTQYF
j_gene: TRBJ2-3
len: 16
v_gene: TRBV5-1

CDR3aa: CASSGYEGENSPLHF
j_gene: TRBJ1-6
len: 15
v_gene: TRBV19

CDR3aa: CASNLEAGGYNEQFF
j_gene: TRBJ2-1
len: 15
v_gene: TRBV6-1

CDR3aa: CASSPRTGERNEQFF
j_gene: TRBJ2-1
len: 15
v_gene: TRBV5-1

CDR3aa: CASTSGAPRNEQFF
j_gene: TRBJ2-1
len: 14
v_gene: TRBV27

CDR3aa: CASSPAGGIDYGYTF
j_gene: TRBJ1-2
len: 15
v_gene: TRBV18

CDR3aa: CASSPEGTEFDEKLFF
j_gene: TRBJ1-4
len: 16
v_gene: TRBV4-2

CDR3aa: CASSIGSLYGYTF
j_gene: TRBJ1-2
len: 13
v_gene: TRBV19

CDR3aa: CASSYQQGGNQPQHF
j_gene: TRBJ1-5
len: 15
v_gene: TRBV6-6

CDR3aa: CASSFTWDSNEQFF
j_gene: TRBJ2-1
len: 14
v_gene: TRBV27

CDR3aa: CASSRNLDRVNTEAFF
j_gene: TRBJ1-1
len: 16
v_gene: TRBV5-4

CDR3aa: CASSQPMDPSGGGYTF
j_gene: TRBJ1-2
len: 16
v_gene: TRBV4-1